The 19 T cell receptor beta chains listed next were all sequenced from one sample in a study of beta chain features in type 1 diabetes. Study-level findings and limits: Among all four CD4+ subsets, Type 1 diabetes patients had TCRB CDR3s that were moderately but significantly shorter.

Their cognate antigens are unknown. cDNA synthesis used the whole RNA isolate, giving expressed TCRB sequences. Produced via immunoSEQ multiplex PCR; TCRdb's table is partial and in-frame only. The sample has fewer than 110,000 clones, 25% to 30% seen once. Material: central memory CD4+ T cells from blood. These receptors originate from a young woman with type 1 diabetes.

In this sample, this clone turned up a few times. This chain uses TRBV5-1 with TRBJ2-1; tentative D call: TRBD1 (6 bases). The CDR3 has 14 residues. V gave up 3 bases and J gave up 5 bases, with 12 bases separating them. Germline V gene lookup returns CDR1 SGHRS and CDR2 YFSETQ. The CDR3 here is CASSSLQGNNEQFF. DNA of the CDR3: TGCGCCAGCAGCTCGCTTCAGGGGAACAATGAGCAGTTCTTC.

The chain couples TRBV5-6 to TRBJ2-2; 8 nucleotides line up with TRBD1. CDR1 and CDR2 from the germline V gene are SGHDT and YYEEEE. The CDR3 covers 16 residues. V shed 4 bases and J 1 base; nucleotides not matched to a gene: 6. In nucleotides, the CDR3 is TGTGCCAGCAGCACCCGGGACAGGTTGAACACCGGGGAGCTGTTTTTT. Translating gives CASSTRDRLNTGELFF.

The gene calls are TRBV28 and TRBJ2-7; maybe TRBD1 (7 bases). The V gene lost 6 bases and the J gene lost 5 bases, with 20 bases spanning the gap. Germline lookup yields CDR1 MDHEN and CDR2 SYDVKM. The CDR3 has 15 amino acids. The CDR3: CASSSYGQEGDEQYF. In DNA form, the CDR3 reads TGTGCCAGCAGCTCGTACGGACAGGAGGGGGACGAGCAGTACTTC.

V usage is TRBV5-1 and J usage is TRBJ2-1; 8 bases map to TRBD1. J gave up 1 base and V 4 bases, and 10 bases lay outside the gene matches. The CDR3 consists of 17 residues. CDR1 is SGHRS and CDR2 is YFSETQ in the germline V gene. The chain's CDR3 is CASSGGQVQASYNEQFF. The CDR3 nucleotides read TGCGCCAGCAGCGGGGGACAGGTACAGGCATCCTACAATGAGCAGTTCTTC.

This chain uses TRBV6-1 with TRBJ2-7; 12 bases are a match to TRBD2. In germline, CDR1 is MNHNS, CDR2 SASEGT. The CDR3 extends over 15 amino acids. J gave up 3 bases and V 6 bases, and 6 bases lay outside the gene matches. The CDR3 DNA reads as TGTGCCAGCAGGCCACTAGCGGGAGGTGTCTACGAGCAGTACTTC. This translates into CASRPLAGGVYEQYF.

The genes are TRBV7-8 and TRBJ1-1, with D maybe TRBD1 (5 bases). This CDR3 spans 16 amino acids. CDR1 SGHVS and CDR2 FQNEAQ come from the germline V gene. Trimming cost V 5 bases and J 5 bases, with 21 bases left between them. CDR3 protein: CASSAHPRGARTEAFF. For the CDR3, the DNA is TGTGCCAGCAGCGCACACCCCCGTGGGGCACGGACTGAAGCTTTCTTT.

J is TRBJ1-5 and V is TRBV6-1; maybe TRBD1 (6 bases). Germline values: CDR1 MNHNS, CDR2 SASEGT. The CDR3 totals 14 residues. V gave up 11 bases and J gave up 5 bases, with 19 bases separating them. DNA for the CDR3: TGTGCCTCCACCATAGGGACATATGATCAGCCCCAGCATTTT. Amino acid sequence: CASTIGTYDQPQHF.

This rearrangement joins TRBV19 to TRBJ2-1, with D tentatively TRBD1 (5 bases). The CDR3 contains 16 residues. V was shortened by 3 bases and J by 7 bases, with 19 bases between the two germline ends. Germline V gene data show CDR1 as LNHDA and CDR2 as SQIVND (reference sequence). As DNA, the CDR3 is TGTGCCAGTAGTATCAGGGTGGGGCAGGGTGGGAATGAGCAGTTCTTC. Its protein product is CASSIRVGQGGNEQFF. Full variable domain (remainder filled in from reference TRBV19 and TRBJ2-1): DGGITQSPKYLFRKEGQNVTLSCEQNLNHDAMYWYRQDPGQGLRLIYYSQIVNDFQKGDIAEGYSVSREKKESFPLTVTSAQKNPTAFYLCASSIRVGQGGNEQFFGPGTRLTVL.

The CDR3 DNA reads as TGTGCCAGCAGTAATGGACTAGCGGGAGTAGGGGGTACGCAGTATTTT. This gives the protein CASSNGLAGVGGTQYF. V gene TRBV6-6 combines with J gene TRBJ2-3; 13 positions agree with TRBD2. The CDR3 length is 16 residues. CDR1 and CDR2 from the germline V gene are MNHNY and SVGAGI (reference sequence). Germline trimming cut 5 bases from V and 8 bases from J; bases unmatched to any gene: 10.

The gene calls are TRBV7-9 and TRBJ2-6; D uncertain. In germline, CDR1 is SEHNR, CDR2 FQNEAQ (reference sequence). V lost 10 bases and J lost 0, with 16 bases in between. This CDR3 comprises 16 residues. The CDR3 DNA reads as TGTGCCACCCCTCAGTCACAACACTCTGGGGCCAACGTCCTGACTTTC. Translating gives CATPQSQHSGANVLTF.

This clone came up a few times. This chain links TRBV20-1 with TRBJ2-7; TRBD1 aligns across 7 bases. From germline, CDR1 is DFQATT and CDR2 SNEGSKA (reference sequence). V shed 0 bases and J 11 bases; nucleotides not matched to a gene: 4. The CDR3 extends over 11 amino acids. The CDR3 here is CSARDRQGEYF. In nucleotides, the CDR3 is TGCAGTGCTAGAGATAGGCAGGGGGAGTACTTC.

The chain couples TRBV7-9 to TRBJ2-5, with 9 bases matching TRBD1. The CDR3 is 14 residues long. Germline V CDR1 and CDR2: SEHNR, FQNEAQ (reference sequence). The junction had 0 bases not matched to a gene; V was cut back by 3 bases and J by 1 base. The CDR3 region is CASSLTGGQETQYF. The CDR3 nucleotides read TGTGCCAGCAGCTTGACAGGGGGCCAAGAGACCCAGTACTTC.

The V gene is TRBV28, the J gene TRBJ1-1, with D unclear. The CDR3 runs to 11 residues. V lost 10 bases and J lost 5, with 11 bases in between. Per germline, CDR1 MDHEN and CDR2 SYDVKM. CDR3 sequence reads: CATTSETEAFF. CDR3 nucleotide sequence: TGTGCCACCACGTCGGAGACTGAAGCTTTCTTT.

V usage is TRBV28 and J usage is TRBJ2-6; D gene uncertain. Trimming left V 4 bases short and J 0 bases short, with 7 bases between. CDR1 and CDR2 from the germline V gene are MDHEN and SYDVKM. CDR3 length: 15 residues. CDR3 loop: CASSSPSSGANVLTF. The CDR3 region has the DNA TGTGCCAGCAGTTCCCCCAGCTCTGGGGCCAACGTCCTGACTTTC.

The CDR3 region has the DNA TGCGCCAGCAGCGCTGGGACAGGGACAGTGAACACTGAAGCTTTCTTT. Translating it yields CASSAGTGTVNTEAFF. The chain uses TRBV5-1 and TRBJ1-1; TRBD1 agrees at 9 bases. CDR1 and CDR2 (germline): SGHRS, YFSETQ. The CDR3 has 16 amino acids. Germline trimming cut 4 bases from V and 0 bases from J; bases unmatched to any gene: 7.

CDR3 residues: CATSRKVAGGTDTQYF. CDR3 DNA: TGTGCCACCAGCAGAAAAGTAGCGGGAGGGACAGATACGCAGTATTTT. The chain links TRBV15 to TRBJ2-3, with 11 bases fitting TRBD2. V lost 2 bases, J lost 3 bases, and 4 bases stayed unmatched. The germline V gene has CDR1 LNHNV and CDR2 YYDKDF (reference sequence). CDR3 size: 16 residues.

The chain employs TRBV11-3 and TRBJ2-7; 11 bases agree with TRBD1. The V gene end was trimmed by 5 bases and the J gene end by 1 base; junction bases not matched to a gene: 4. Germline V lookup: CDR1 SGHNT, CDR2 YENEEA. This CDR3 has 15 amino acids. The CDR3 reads CASSPGTGGSYEQYF. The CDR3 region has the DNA TGTGCCAGCAGCCCGGGGACAGGGGGTTCCTACGAGCAGTACTTC.

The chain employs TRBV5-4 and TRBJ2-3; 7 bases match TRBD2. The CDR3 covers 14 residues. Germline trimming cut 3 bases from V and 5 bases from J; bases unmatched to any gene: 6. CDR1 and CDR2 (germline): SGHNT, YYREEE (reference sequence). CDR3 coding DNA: TGTGCCAGCAGCTCCAGCGGGAAAGGAGATACGCAGTATTTT. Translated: CASSSSGKGDTQYF.

CDR3 sequence reads: CASSIPQGFTGANVLTF. The CDR3 bases are TGTGCCAGTAGTATCCCACAGGGGTTTACTGGGGCCAACGTCCTGACTTTC. The gene calls are TRBV19 and TRBJ2-6; 7 bases line up with TRBD1. This CDR3 region has 17 residues. The V and J ends lost 3 bases and 2 bases, in that order; junction bases with no gene match: 7. The germline V gene has CDR1 LNHDA and CDR2 SQIVND (reference sequence). Looking up the rest from reference TRBV19 and TRBJ2-6 gives the full variable domain: DGGITQSPKYLFRKEGQNVTLSCEQNLNHDAMYWYRQDPGQGLRLIYYSQIVNDFQKGDIAEGYSVSREKKESFPLTVTSAQKNPTAFYLCASSIPQGFTGANVLTFGAGSRLTVL.